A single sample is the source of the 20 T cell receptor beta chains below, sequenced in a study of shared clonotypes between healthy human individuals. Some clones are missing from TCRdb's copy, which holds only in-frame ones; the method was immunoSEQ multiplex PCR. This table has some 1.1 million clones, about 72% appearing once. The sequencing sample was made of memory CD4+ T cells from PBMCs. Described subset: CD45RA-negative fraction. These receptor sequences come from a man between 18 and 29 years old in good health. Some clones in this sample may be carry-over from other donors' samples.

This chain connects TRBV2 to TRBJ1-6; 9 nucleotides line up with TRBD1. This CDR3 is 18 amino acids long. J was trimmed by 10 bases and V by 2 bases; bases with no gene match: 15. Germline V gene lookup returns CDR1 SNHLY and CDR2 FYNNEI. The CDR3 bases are TGTGCCAGCAGTGAAACGAAAGGGGCGGACAGGGGTCGGTCACCCCTCCACTTT. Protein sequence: CASSETKGADRGRSPLHF.

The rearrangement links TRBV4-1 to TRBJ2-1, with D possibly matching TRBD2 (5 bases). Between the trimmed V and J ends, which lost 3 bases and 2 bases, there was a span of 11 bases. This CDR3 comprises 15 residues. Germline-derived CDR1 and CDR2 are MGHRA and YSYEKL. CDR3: CASSHDYVPYNEQFF. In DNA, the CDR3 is TGCGCCAGCAGCCACGACTACGTGCCCTACAATGAGCAGTTCTTC.

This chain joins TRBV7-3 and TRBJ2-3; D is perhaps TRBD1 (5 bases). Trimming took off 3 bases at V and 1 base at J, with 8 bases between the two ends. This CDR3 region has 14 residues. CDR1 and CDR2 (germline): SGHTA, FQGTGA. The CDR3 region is CASSFDSRTDTQYF. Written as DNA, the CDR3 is TGTGCCAGCAGCTTCGACAGCCGCACAGATACGCAGTATTTT.

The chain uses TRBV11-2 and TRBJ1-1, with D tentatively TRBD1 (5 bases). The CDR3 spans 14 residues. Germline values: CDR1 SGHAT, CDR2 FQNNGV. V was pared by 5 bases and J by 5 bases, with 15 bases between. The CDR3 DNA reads TGTGCCAGCAGCCTACACCAGGGTGGGACTGAAGCTTTCTTT. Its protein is CASSLHQGGTEAFF.

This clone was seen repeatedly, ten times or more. The CDR3 DNA is TGTGCCAGCAGCGAATCCCGCCGCACAGATACGCAGTATTTT. This gives the protein CASSESRRTDTQYF. The chain uses TRBV11-2 and TRBJ2-3, with D uncertain. From germline, CDR1 is SGHAT and CDR2 FQNNGV. Between the trimmed V and J ends, which lost 5 bases and 1 base, there was a span of 10 bases. This CDR3 has 14 residues. The full variable domain, its missing parts supplied by reference TRBV11-2 and TRBJ2-3, is EAGVAQSPRYKIIEKRQSVAFWCNPISGHATLYWYQQILGQGPKLLIQFQNNGVVDDSQLPKDRFSAERLKGVDSTLKIQPAKLEDSAVYLCASSESRRTDTQYFGPGTRLTVL.

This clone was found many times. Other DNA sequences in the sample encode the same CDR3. For the CDR3, the DNA is TGTGCCAGCAGTTTATTGGGGCAGCCCCAGCATTTT. This codes for CASSLLGQPQHF. V usage is TRBV27 and J usage is TRBJ1-5; no clear D gene. The germline V and J ends were trimmed by 1 base and 7 bases, with 5 bases remaining between them. From germline, CDR1 is MNHEY and CDR2 SMNVEV (reference sequence). The CDR3 is 12 residues long.

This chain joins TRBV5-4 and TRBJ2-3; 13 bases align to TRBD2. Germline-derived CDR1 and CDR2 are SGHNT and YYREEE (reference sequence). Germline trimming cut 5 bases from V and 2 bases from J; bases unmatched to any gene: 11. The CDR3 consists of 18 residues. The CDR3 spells CASRSQLAGGLSTDTQYF. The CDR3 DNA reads TGTGCCAGCAGGTCGCAACTAGCGGGAGGGCTTTCCACAGATACGCAGTATTTT.

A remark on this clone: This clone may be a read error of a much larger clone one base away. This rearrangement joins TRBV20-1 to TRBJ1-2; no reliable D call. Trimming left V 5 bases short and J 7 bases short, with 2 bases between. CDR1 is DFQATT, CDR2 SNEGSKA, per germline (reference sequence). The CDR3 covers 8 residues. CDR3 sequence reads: CSAGGYTF. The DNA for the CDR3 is TGCAGTGCTGGTGGCTACACCTTC.

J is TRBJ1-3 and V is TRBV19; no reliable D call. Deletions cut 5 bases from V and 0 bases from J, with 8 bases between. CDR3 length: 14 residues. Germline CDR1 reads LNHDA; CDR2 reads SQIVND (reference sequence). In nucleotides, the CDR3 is TGTGCCAGTAGTGCGATGAGCTCTGGAAACACCATATATTTT. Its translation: CASSAMSSGNTIYF.

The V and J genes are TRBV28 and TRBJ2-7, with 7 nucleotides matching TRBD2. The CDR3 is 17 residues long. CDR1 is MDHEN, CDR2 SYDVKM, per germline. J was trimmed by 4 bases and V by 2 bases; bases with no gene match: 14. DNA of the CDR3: TGTGCCAGCAGTTTACTAGGGAGCGGGGCGGACTTTTACGAGCAGTACTTC. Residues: CASSLLGSGADFYEQYF.

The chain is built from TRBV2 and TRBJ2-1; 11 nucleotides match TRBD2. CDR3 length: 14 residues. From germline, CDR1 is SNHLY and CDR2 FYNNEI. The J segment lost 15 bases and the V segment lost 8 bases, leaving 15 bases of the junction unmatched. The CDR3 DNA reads TGTGCCAGCCTTGCGGGACTAGCGGACGATAAGTCGTTCTTC. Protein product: CASLAGLADDKSFF. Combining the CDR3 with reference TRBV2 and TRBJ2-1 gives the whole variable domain EPEVTQTPSHQVTQMGQEVILRCVPISNHLYFYWYRQILGQKVEFLVSFYNNEISEKSEIFDDQFSVERPDGSNFTLKIRSTKLEDSAMYFCASLAGLADDKSFFGPGTRLTVL.

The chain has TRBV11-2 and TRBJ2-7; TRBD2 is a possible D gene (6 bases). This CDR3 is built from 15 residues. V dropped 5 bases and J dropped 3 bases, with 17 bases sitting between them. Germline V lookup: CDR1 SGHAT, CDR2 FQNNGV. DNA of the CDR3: TGTGCCAGCAGCCCGATCCGGGGGACTGGCTACGAGCAGTACTTC. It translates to CASSPIRGTGYEQYF.

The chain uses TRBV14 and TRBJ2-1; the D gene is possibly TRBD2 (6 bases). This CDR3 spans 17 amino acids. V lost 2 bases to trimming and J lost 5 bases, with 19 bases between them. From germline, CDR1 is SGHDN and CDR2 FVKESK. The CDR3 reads CASSQRIRGGEDNEQFF. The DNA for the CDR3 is TGTGCCAGCAGCCAACGTATAAGGGGCGGGGAGGACAATGAGCAGTTCTTC.

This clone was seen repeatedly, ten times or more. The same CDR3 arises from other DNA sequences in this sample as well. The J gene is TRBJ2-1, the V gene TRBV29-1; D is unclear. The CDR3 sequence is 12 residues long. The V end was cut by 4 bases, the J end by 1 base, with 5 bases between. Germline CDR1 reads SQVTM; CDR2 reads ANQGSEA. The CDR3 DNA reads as TGCAGCGTTGCCAGGTCCTACAATGAGCAGTTCTTC. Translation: CSVARSYNEQFF.

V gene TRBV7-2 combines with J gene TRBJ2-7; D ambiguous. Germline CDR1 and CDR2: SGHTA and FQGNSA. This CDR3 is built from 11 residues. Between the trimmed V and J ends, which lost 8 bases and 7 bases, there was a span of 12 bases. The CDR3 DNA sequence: TGTGCCAGCGGATATGGACCAGAGCAGTACTTC. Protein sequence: CASGYGPEQYF.

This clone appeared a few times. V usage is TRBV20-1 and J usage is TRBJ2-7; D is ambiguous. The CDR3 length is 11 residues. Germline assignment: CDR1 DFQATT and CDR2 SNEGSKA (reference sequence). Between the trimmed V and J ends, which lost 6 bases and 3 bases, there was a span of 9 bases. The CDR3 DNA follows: TGCAGTGCCGATACCGGCTACGAGCAGTACTTC. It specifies CSADTGYEQYF.

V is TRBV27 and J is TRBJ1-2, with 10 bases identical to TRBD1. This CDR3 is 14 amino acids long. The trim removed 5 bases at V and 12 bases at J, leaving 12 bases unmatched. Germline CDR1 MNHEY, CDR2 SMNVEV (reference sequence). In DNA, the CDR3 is TGTGCCAGCAGTAACCCGGACAGGGGGATAGGCCACACCTTC. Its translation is CASSNPDRGIGHTF.

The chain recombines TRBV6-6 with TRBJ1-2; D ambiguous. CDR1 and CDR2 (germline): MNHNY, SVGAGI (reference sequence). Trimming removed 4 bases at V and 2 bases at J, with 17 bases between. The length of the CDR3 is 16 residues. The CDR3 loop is CASSSGPKRRNYGYTF. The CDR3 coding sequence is TGTGCCAGCAGTTCGGGCCCAAAGAGGAGAAACTATGGCTACACCTTC.

This chain's CDR3 is CASSFFPADTQYF. In nucleotides, the CDR3 is TGTGCCAGCAGCTTTTTCCCCGCAGATACGCAGTATTTT. J is TRBJ2-3 and V is TRBV7-9; D gene uncertain. V gave up 3 bases and J gave up 4 bases, with 8 bases separating them. The CDR3 is made up of 13 amino acids. The germline V gene encodes CDR1 SEHNR and CDR2 FQNEAQ (reference sequence).

This CDR3 reads CASSLGLAGGAPYEQYF. CDR3 DNA sequence: TGCGCCAGCAGCCTGGGACTAGCGGGAGGGGCCCCCTACGAGCAGTACTTC. This chain links TRBV4-1 with TRBJ2-7; TRBD2 aligns across 16 bases. Germline V CDR1 and CDR2: MGHRA, YSYEKL. Losses at the gene ends were 4 bases for V and 2 bases for J; bases not matched to a gene: 5. The CDR3 is 17 amino acids.